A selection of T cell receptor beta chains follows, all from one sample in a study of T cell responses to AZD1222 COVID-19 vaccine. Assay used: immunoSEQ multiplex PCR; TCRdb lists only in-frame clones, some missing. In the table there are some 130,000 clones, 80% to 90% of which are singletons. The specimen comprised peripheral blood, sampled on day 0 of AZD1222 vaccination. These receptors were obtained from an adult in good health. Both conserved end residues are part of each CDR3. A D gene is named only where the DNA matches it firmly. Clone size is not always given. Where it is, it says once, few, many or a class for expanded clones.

CDR3nt: TGTGCCACCAGCAGAGTTGTTGGGGTAGGCGGTCAGCCCCAGCATTTT
CDR3aa: CATSRVVGVGGQPQHF
abundance: NA
v_gene: TRBV15
d_gene: NA
j_gene: TRBJ1-5

CDR3nt: TGTGCCAGTAGCCGGACAGTCCCCAAGTGGGATTCACCCCTCCACTTT
CDR3aa: CASSRTVPKWDSPLHF
abundance: NA
v_gene: TRBV19
d_gene: NA
j_gene: TRBJ1-6

CDR3nt: TGTGCCAGCAGCTTACCCCGACAGGGGCATGATGGCTACACCTTC
CDR3aa: CASSLPRQGHDGYTF
abundance: NA
v_gene: TRBV28
d_gene: TRBD1
j_gene: TRBJ1-2

CDR3nt: TGCGCCAGCAGCCCCCAAGCAAGGAACATGAACACTGAAGCTTTCTTT
CDR3aa: CASSPQARNMNTEAFF
abundance: NA
v_gene: TRBV5-1
d_gene: NA
j_gene: TRBJ1-1

CDR3nt: TGCGCCAGCAGCTTAGACGGAATCGGGTCTCAGCCCCAGCATTTT
CDR3aa: CASSLDGIGSQPQHF
abundance: NA
v_gene: TRBV5-1
d_gene: NA
j_gene: TRBJ1-5

CDR3nt: TGTGCCACCTCGCAGCAGGTGAACACTGAAGCTTTCTTT
CDR3aa: CATSQQVNTEAFF
abundance: once
v_gene: TRBV15
d_gene: NA
j_gene: TRBJ1-1

CDR3nt: TGTGCCAGCAGCCACGGGACAGGGGGCACTGAAGCTTTCTTT
CDR3aa: CASSHGTGGTEAFF
abundance: NA
v_gene: TRBV11-3
d_gene: TRBD1
j_gene: TRBJ1-1

CDR3nt: TGTGCCAGCAGGGGGACAACTAGTTACAATGAGCAGTTCTTC
CDR3aa: CASRGTTSYNEQFF
abundance: NA
v_gene: TRBV3-1/TRBV3-2
d_gene: NA
j_gene: TRBJ2-1

CDR3nt: TGTGCCAGCAGCTTCCCGCCGGGAGGGTCCTACGAGCAGTACTTC
CDR3aa: CASSFPPGGSYEQYF
abundance: few
v_gene: TRBV5-6
d_gene: TRBD2
j_gene: TRBJ2-7

CDR3nt: TGTGCCAGCAGTCCGCGGGTTAGCTCCTACGAGCAGTACTTC
CDR3aa: CASSPRVSSYEQYF
abundance: NA
v_gene: TRBV6-2/TRBV6-3
d_gene: NA
j_gene: TRBJ2-7

CDR3nt: TGCGCCAGCAGCCAAGATATGGTAGGACAGACCAATGAAAAACTGTTTTTT
CDR3aa: CASSQDMVGQTNEKLFF
abundance: NA
v_gene: TRBV4-1
d_gene: NA
j_gene: TRBJ1-4

CDR3nt: TGTGCCAGCAGCGTCTTCGGGTATGACACTGAAGCTTTCTTT
CDR3aa: CASSVFGYDTEAFF
abundance: NA
v_gene: TRBV9
d_gene: NA
j_gene: TRBJ1-1

CDR3nt: TGTGCCTGGAGTCCTCGTTACAGGGTTGATCAGCCCCAGCATTTT
CDR3aa: CAWSPRYRVDQPQHF
abundance: NA
v_gene: TRBV30
d_gene: NA
j_gene: TRBJ1-5

CDR3nt: TGTGCCAGCAGCCAATTTACTAGGGTGAACACCGGGGAGCTGTTTTTT
CDR3aa: CASSQFTRVNTGELFF
abundance: NA
v_gene: TRBV4-2
d_gene: NA
j_gene: TRBJ2-2

CDR3nt: TGTGCCAGCAGATTGTCTCACCTTGAGAACACCGGGGAGCTGTTTTTT
CDR3aa: CASRLSHLENTGELFF
abundance: NA
v_gene: TRBV21-1
d_gene: NA
j_gene: TRBJ2-2

CDR3nt: TGTGCCAGCAGCCAAGATCTTACCGGGACAGTTAATTCACCCCTCCACTTT
CDR3aa: CASSQDLTGTVNSPLHF
abundance: NA
v_gene: TRBV3-1/TRBV3-2
d_gene: TRBD1
j_gene: TRBJ1-6

CDR3nt: TGTGCCTGGCAATCTGAGGGATGGAATGAAAAACTGTTTTTT
CDR3aa: CAWQSEGWNEKLFF
abundance: NA
v_gene: TRBV30
d_gene: NA
j_gene: TRBJ1-4

CDR3nt: TGCGCCAGCAGCTTGGGGCGTGGGGGGGCCTATAATTCACCCCTCCACTTT
CDR3aa: CASSLGRGGAYNSPLHF
abundance: NA
v_gene: TRBV5-1
d_gene: NA
j_gene: TRBJ1-6

CDR3nt: TGTGCCAGCAGTTTGGGGGCCGGCGAGCAGTACTTC
CDR3aa: CASSLGAGEQYF
abundance: NA
v_gene: TRBV28
d_gene: NA
j_gene: TRBJ2-7

CDR3nt: TGTGCCAGCGCTCACCGGGACGGCAGATATGGCTACACCTTC
CDR3aa: CASAHRDGRYGYTF
abundance: NA
v_gene: TRBV27
d_gene: NA
j_gene: TRBJ1-2

CDR3nt: TGTGCCAGCAGTGGTGATATTAACCAGTACTTC
CDR3aa: CASSGDINQYF
abundance: NA
v_gene: TRBV2
d_gene: NA
j_gene: TRBJ2-4

CDR3nt: TGTGCCTGGAGTGTACGAGCGAATAGCAATCAGCCCCAGCATTTT
CDR3aa: CAWSVRANSNQPQHF
abundance: NA
v_gene: TRBV30
d_gene: NA
j_gene: TRBJ1-5

CDR3nt: TGTGCCCGGGGGGGTCAAATAGGGGTTTTATACAATGAGCAGTTCTTC
CDR3aa: CARGGQIGVLYNEQFF
abundance: NA
v_gene: TRBV30
d_gene: TRBD2
j_gene: TRBJ2-1

CDR3nt: TGCGCCAGCAGCCAAGAAGGGACTCTCCGAAACACCATATATTTT
CDR3aa: CASSQEGTLRNTIYF
abundance: few
v_gene: TRBV4-1
d_gene: NA
j_gene: TRBJ1-3

CDR3nt: TGTGCCAGCAGCTTAGCGGGCGGCGAGCAGTACTTC
CDR3aa: CASSLAGGEQYF
abundance: NA
v_gene: TRBV7-2
d_gene: NA
j_gene: TRBJ2-7

CDR3nt: TGTGCCAGCAGCCAGTACAGGGAGCCGCCCCTCCACTTT
CDR3aa: CASSQYREPPLHF
abundance: NA
v_gene: TRBV3-1/TRBV3-2
d_gene: NA
j_gene: TRBJ1-6

CDR3nt: TGCGCCAGCAGTTCTGGGGGGACACCCAATGAGCAGTTCTTC
CDR3aa: CASSSGGTPNEQFF
abundance: NA
v_gene: TRBV5-1
d_gene: NA
j_gene: TRBJ2-1

CDR3nt: TGCAGCGTTAGAACAGGCATCTACGAGCAGTACTTC
CDR3aa: CSVRTGIYEQYF
abundance: NA
v_gene: TRBV29-1
d_gene: NA
j_gene: TRBJ2-7

CDR3nt: TGCGCCAGCAGCTACCCCGGGGTAGATGAGCAGTTCTTC
CDR3aa: CASSYPGVDEQFF
abundance: NA
v_gene: TRBV5-1
d_gene: NA
j_gene: TRBJ2-1

CDR3nt: TGTGCCAGCAGGAAACCGGGACAGGGTTCCCACGAGCAGTACTTC
CDR3aa: CASRKPGQGSHEQYF
abundance: NA
v_gene: TRBV28
d_gene: TRBD1
j_gene: TRBJ2-7

CDR3nt: TGTGCCAGCAGCCAACCCGGACAGGGGAGACACGAGCAGTACTTC
CDR3aa: CASSQPGQGRHEQYF
abundance: NA
v_gene: TRBV3-1/TRBV3-2
d_gene: TRBD1
j_gene: TRBJ2-7

CDR3nt: TGTGCAAGTCGCTCCGGGGGCCCCGGACAGGACGACGTTAGCACAGATACGCAGTATTTT
CDR3aa: CASRSGGPGQDDVSTDTQYF
abundance: NA
v_gene: TRBV12-2
d_gene: NA
j_gene: TRBJ2-3

CDR3nt: TGTGCCAGCAGCTTAACGGGTAAGACAGGGGTCTACGAGCAGTACTTC
CDR3aa: CASSLTGKTGVYEQYF
abundance: NA
v_gene: TRBV7-9
d_gene: TRBD1
j_gene: TRBJ2-7

CDR3nt: TGTGCCACCGCCATTTCTAATCCCTACGAGCAGTACTTC
CDR3aa: CATAISNPYEQYF
abundance: NA
v_gene: TRBV12-3/TRBV12-4
d_gene: NA
j_gene: TRBJ2-7

CDR3nt: TGTGCCAGCAGTGGGGAAGGACAGGGCTCCTACGAGCAGTACTTC
CDR3aa: CASSGEGQGSYEQYF
abundance: few
v_gene: TRBV2
d_gene: TRBD1
j_gene: TRBJ2-7

CDR3nt: TGTGCCACCAGCAGAGGAAATTCGGGGGGCCGAATCGATACGCAGTATTTT
CDR3aa: CATSRGNSGGRIDTQYF
abundance: NA
v_gene: TRBV15
d_gene: NA
j_gene: TRBJ2-3

CDR3nt: TGTGCCAGCCGGTCGGGGGAAAAACTGTTTTTT
CDR3aa: CASRSGEKLFF
abundance: NA
v_gene: TRBV6-1
d_gene: NA
j_gene: TRBJ1-4

CDR3nt: TGCAGTGCTAGTGCCGTGTCGGGAGAAAGATGGGGCTACGAGCAGTACTTC
CDR3aa: CSASAVSGERWGYEQYF
abundance: NA
v_gene: TRBV20-1
d_gene: NA
j_gene: TRBJ2-7

CDR3nt: TGTGCCACCCGAGGGGGGCAGGAGACTGAAGCTTTCTTT
CDR3aa: CATRGGQETEAFF
abundance: NA
v_gene: TRBV24-1
d_gene: NA
j_gene: TRBJ1-1

CDR3nt: TGTGCCAGCACCTTACTCCTGACAGGGGCCCATGAGCAGTACTTC
CDR3aa: CASTLLLTGAHEQYF
abundance: NA
v_gene: TRBV6-6
d_gene: TRBD1
j_gene: TRBJ2-7

CDR3nt: TGTGCCAGCAGTTACGGAGGGCCCGAGCAGTACTTC
CDR3aa: CASSYGGPEQYF
abundance: NA
v_gene: TRBV6-5
d_gene: NA
j_gene: TRBJ2-7

CDR3nt: TGTGCCAGCAGCCAAGATGGGGGCCCCTGGGGGGCCCAGACCTTAAACTATGGCTACACCTTC
CDR3aa: CASSQDGGPWGAQTLNYGYTF
abundance: NA
v_gene: TRBV4-2
d_gene: NA
j_gene: TRBJ1-2

CDR3nt: TGTGCCAGCAGAGAAAGAGGACCGGGACCCTCGCGCGGCAATATAATCTCCTACGAGCAGTACTTC
CDR3aa: CASRERGPGPSRGNIISYEQYF
abundance: NA
v_gene: TRBV6-1
d_gene: NA
j_gene: TRBJ2-7

CDR3nt: TGCGCCAGCAGCCAAGGCCCAGAGCAGTTCTTC
CDR3aa: CASSQGPEQFF
abundance: NA
v_gene: TRBV4-3
d_gene: NA
j_gene: TRBJ2-1